Following are 2 T cell receptor beta chains from one sample sequenced in a study of immune evolution from preneoplasia to lung adenocarcinoma. TCRdb's copy holds only in-frame clones and misses some; the assay was immunoSEQ multiplex PCR. The sample has fewer than 5,500 clones, 75% to 90% seen once. The sequencing sample was made of FFPE atypical adenomatous hyperplasia tissue from the lung. The subset here: atypical adenomatous hyperplasia (AAH), lung preneoplasia. These TCRs come from a person aged 70 to 85 with lung adenocarcinoma.

V and J are TRBV11-3 and TRBJ2-7; D is ambiguous. CDR1 and CDR2 (germline): SGHNT, YENEEA. V lost 4 bases and J lost 2, with 12 bases in between. The CDR3 spans 14 residues. The CDR3 sequence: CASSSLGGTYEQYF. CDR3 in DNA: TGTGCCAGCAGCTCCCTCGGCGGCACCTACGAGCAGTACTTC.

The chain couples TRBV6-5 to TRBJ2-3; D gene uncertain. The CDR3 runs 16 residues. CDR1 is MNHEY, CDR2 SVGAGI, per germline. The V and J ends lost 0 bases and 4 bases respectively, with 14 bases between them. CDR3 DNA sequence: TGTGCCAGCAGTTACTCGACCCCCCCCGGAGCAGATACGCAGTATTTT. Its translation: CASSYSTPPGADTQYF.